The clone carrying this T cell receptor (beta chain) was detected ten times or more. Its antigen is undetermined. cDNA synthesis was performed by 5'RACE with 10-nucleotide random UMIs. TCRdb itself ran the 5' RACE reads through MiXCR, one entry per CDR3 protein. The sample lists 20,000 to 25,000 distinct CDR3 sequences; about 6.7% were seen once. The data belong to a study of neurological immune-mediated disorders. Study-level results: Patients with HTLV-1-associated myelopathy showed the most TCR clonal expansion. Those with multiple sclerosis showed the least, falling below healthy controls.

CDR3 length: 16 amino acids. J gave up 5 bases and V 2 bases, and 11 bases lay outside the gene matches. Per germline, CDR1 ENHRY and CDR2 SYGVKD. The study used blood bank volunteers in Maryland, USA, as healthy controls. This chain connects TRBV10-3 to TRBJ2-7; TRBD1 matches at 8 bases. Sequenced input: PBMCs. The TCR originated in a woman aged 40 to 50 in good health. Here the CDR3 reads CAISEGQGRSWDEQYF. As DNA, the CDR3 is TGTGCCATCAGTGAGGGACAGGGACGATCATGGGACGAGCAGTACTTC.